These 11 T cell receptor beta chains originate from one sample sequenced in a study of identical twins. Using its own MiXCR run on the 5' RACE reads, TCRdb lists one record per CDR3 protein. This table has some 460,000 distinct CDR3 sequences, approximately 15% appearing once. This sample was also put to use in a study of yellow fever vaccine responses in identical twins.

Sequenced sample: CD4+ T cells sorted from blood. Receptors originate from a woman aged 18-29 years in good health.

A few counts support this clonotype. The V call is TRBV2, the J call TRBJ2-2; D is unresolved. Between the trimmed V and J ends, which lost 2 bases and 5 bases, there was a span of 12 bases. This CDR3 is built from 15 residues. Germline V gene lookup returns CDR1 SNHLY and CDR2 FYNNEI. CDR3 in DNA: TGTGCCAGCAGTGAATTTATGGGTTTTACCGGGGAGCTGTTTTTT. Its translation: CASSEFMGFTGELFF.

This clonotype was seen more than once but under ten times. The rearrangement links TRBV5-1 to TRBJ2-1; possible D gene TRBD2, 6 bases. Trimming removed 7 bases at V and 7 bases at J, with 15 bases between. The CDR3 loop spans 13 amino acids. Germline loops: CDR1 SGHRS, CDR2 YFSETQ. CDR3: CASGRFQGNEQFF. In DNA form, the CDR3 reads TGCGCCAGCGGGAGGTTTCAAGGGAATGAGCAGTTCTTC.

This rearrangement joins TRBV4-3 to TRBJ2-7; a weak D match, TRBD2 (6 bases). Between the trimmed V and J ends, which lost 0 bases and 4 bases, there was a span of 10 bases. The CDR3 length is 14 residues. Germline CDR1 LGHNA, CDR2 YSLEER. In nucleotides, the CDR3 is TGCGCCAGCAGCCAAGACACGGGAGTTTACGAGCAGTACTTC. This sequence encodes CASSQDTGVYEQYF.

This rearrangement joins TRBV20-1 to TRBJ2-1; perhaps TRBD2 as D (5 bases). The V end lost 4 bases, the J end lost 1 base, and 8 bases lay between the germline ends. Germline V gives CDR1 DFQATT, CDR2 SNEGSKA (reference sequence). CDR3 size: 13 residues. The CDR3, as DNA: TGCAGTGCTATAAGAGGGTCCTACAATGAGCAGTTCTTC. Its translation is CSAIRGSYNEQFF.

The gene calls are TRBV30 and TRBJ1-5, with unresolved D. V gave up 2 bases and J gave up 7 bases, with 12 bases separating them. CDR3 length equals 13 residues. Germline V gives CDR1 GTSNPN, CDR2 SVGIG (reference sequence). The DNA of the CDR3 is TGTGCCTGGAGTAAAGACTCCCTCCAGCCCCAGCATTTT. It yields the protein CAWSKDSLQPQHF.

This rearrangement joins TRBV7-3 to TRBJ1-1; no definite D call. Per the germline V gene, CDR1 is SGHTA and CDR2 is FQGTGA. Trimming took off 0 bases at V and 5 bases at J, with 16 bases between the two ends. The CDR3 is 16 amino acids. The CDR3 DNA reads TGTGCCAGCAGCTTAACGGGGTCGCCGACTGGGACTGAAGCTTTCTTT. Protein: CASSLTGSPTGTEAFF. Complete variable domain (other parts from reference TRBV7-3 and TRBJ1-1): GAGVSQTPSNKVTEKGKYVELRCDPISGHTALYWYRQSLGQGPEFLIYFQGTGAADDSGLPNDRFFAVRPEGSVSTLKIQRTERGDSAVYLCASSLTGSPTGTEAFFGQGTRLTVV.

The sample holds a few counts of this clonotype. This chain links TRBV5-1 with TRBJ2-3; the match to TRBD2 covers 8 bases. Germline V lookup: CDR1 SGHRS, CDR2 YFSETQ. The CDR3 is 17 amino acids. J lost 3 bases, V lost 3 bases, and 12 bases had no gene match. The CDR3 coding sequence is TGCGCCAGCAGCTCCAGGCCGCTCGGCGGGGGGACAGATACGCAGTATTTT. Translation gives CASSSRPLGGGTDTQYF.

The J gene is TRBJ2-7, the V gene TRBV6-5; perhaps D is TRBD1 or TRBD2 (6 bases each). The CDR3 has 14 residues. The V end was cut by 5 bases, the J end by 2 bases, with 13 bases between. CDR1 is MNHEY, CDR2 SVGAGI, per germline. CDR3 in amino acids: CASSLQGGPYEQYF. The CDR3 DNA follows: TGTGCCAGCAGTCTACAGGGAGGCCCCTACGAGCAGTACTTC.

Only a few counts were recorded for this clonotype. The CDR3 DNA follows: TGTGCCAGCAGCGTAGACCCTCTAACAGGGATGAACACTGAAGCTTTCTTT. Its translation: CASSVDPLTGMNTEAFF. The genes are TRBV9 and TRBJ1-1, with a possible D match to TRBD1 (6 bases). Germline lookup yields CDR1 SGDLS and CDR2 YYNGEE. The length of the CDR3 is 17 residues. Between the trimmed V and J ends, which lost 0 bases and 0 bases, there was a span of 15 bases. Full variable domain (outside the CDR3, taken from reference TRBV9 and TRBJ1-1): DSGVTQTPKHLITATGQRVTLRCSPRSGDLSVYWYQQSLDQGLQFLIQYYNGEERAKGNILERFSAQQFPDLHSELNLSSLELGDSALYFCASSVDPLTGMNTEAFFGQGTRLTVV.

This clonotype was observed a few times. The chain links TRBV20-1 to TRBJ2-2; 12 nucleotides align to TRBD2. CDR1 is DFQATT, CDR2 SNEGSKA, per germline (reference sequence). The V and J ends lost 4 bases and 5 bases, in that order; junction bases with no gene match: 8. This CDR3 is built from 16 residues. CDR3 DNA sequence: TGCAGTGCTAAGCCTAGCGGGAGGGTCGGGACCGGGGAGCTGTTTTTT. It translates to CSAKPSGRVGTGELFF.

The chain is built from TRBV2 and TRBJ2-5; TRBD2 is a possible D gene (7 bases). Deletions cut 7 bases from V and 3 bases from J, with 12 bases between. This CDR3 comprises 13 residues. Germline CDR1 reads SNHLY; CDR2 reads FYNNEI. The CDR3 is CASKKGGEETQYF. CDR3 DNA: TGTGCCAGCAAAAAGGGGGGGGAAGAGACCCAGTACTTC.